This TCR beta chain came from a study of CD8 T cells in Susac syndrome. Under recently defined diagnostic criteria, the patients with Susac syndrome qualified as having definite or probable disease. Negative isolation yielded the CD8+ and CD4+ T cells, while FACS enriched the TEMRA cells. With random hexamers, about 0.45 to 1 ug RNA was reverse transcribed. Across 54 Vbeta and 13 Jbeta, TCR beta CDR3 was amplified with immunoSEQ multiplex PCR. TCRdb ran MiXCR on the immunoSEQ multiplex PCR reads and lists one entry per CDR3 protein. This sample has some 130,000 distinct CDR3 sequences, with approximately 95% found just once. There are 14 residues in the CDR3. The ends were cut back, 4 bases at V and 0 bases at J, with 10 bases in the middle. CDR1 is MNHNY and CDR2 is SVGAGI in the germline V gene (reference sequence).

This clonotype was obtained from a human donor with Susac syndrome. The sequenced sample was CD8+ T cells from PBMCs. V gene TRBV6-6 combines with J gene TRBJ2-7; possibly TRBD1 for D (6 bases). The CDR3 bases are TGTGCCAGCAGTTCCACAGGGAGCTCCTACGAGCAGTACTTC. It translates to CASSSTGSSYEQYF.